Listed below are T cell receptor beta chains from one sample, sequenced in a study of blood T cell repertoires in COVID-19. The assay was immunoSEQ multiplex PCR, and TCRdb's table has in-frame clones only and misses some. The data contain a few hundred thousand clones, around 82% of them singletons. The material sequenced was peripheral blood. The receptor set was obtained from a woman aged 25-40 years who had recovered from COVID-19. The CDR3 runs from the conserved cysteine through the conserved F or W. The D gene is left open where the match is weak. Clone size appears in some rows only: once, few, many, or a class for an expanded clone.

V: TRBV3-1/TRBV3-2
size: NA
D: NA
J: TRBJ1-4
DNA: TGTGCCAGCAGCCAAGGGGGCGTCAGAACCGAAAAACTGTTTTTT
CDR3: CASSQGGVRTEKLFF

V: TRBV28
size: NA
D: NA
J: TRBJ1-3
DNA: TGTGCCAGCAGTCCCGTCCCGTGGCCTGGAAACACCATATATTTT
CDR3: CASSPVPWPGNTIYF

V: TRBV24-1
size: few
D: NA
J: TRBJ2-7
DNA: TGTGCCACCAGTGATTCGTCACGGTTGAACGAGCAGTACTTC
CDR3: CATSDSSRLNEQYF

V: TRBV30
size: once
D: TRBD2
J: TRBJ2-2
DNA: TGTGCCTGGAGGGGACTAGCGGGAGCCGCGAACACCGGGGAGCTGTTTTTT
CDR3: CAWRGLAGAANTGELFF

V: TRBV3-1/TRBV3-2
size: once
D: TRBD2
J: TRBJ2-7
DNA: TGTGCCAGCAGCCTTCTAGCGGGAGGAAGCTACGAGCAGTACTTC
CDR3: CASSLLAGGSYEQYF

V: TRBV6-2/TRBV6-3
size: NA
D: TRBD2
J: TRBJ2-7
DNA: TGTGCCAGCAGTTCCCTGGGGAGCGGGAGGTCGTTCGAGCAGTACTTC
CDR3: CASSSLGSGRSFEQYF

V: TRBV5-4
size: NA
D: NA
J: TRBJ1-1
DNA: TGTGCCAGCAGCTTGGTAAATCCGAACACTGAAGCTTTCTTT
CDR3: CASSLVNPNTEAFF

V: TRBV5-5
size: NA
D: NA
J: TRBJ2-2
DNA: TGTGCCAGCAGCTGGCGATCAGGGGGGATCGTCGGGGAGCTGTTTTTT
CDR3: CASSWRSGGIVGELFF

V: TRBV5-1
size: once
D: TRBD2
J: TRBJ2-1
DNA: TGCGCCAGCAGCGCACGACCCATTGGCGGGACTAGCCCTGTGAGCTCCTACAATGAGCAGTTCTTC
CDR3: CASSARPIGGTSPVSSYNEQFF

V: TRBV4-1
size: NA
D: NA
J: TRBJ2-7
DNA: TGCGCCAGCAGCCAAGAAGGGCAGGGAGCGGGCCGCGAGCAGTACTTC
CDR3: CASSQEGQGAGREQYF

V: TRBV19
size: once
D: NA
J: TRBJ1-1
DNA: TGTGCCAGTAGAGTGACAGGAGAAGCTTTCTTT
CDR3: CASRVTGEAFF

V: TRBV9
size: NA
D: NA
J: TRBJ2-3
DNA: TGTGCCAGCAGCGTAGCCGGGACAGATACGCAGTATTTT
CDR3: CASSVAGTDTQYF

V: TRBV21-1
size: NA
D: NA
J: TRBJ1-2
DNA: TGTGCCAGCAGCGGGACAGTATATCGGACTAACTATGGCTACACCTTC
CDR3: CASSGTVYRTNYGYTF

V: TRBV5-4
size: NA
D: NA
J: TRBJ2-7
DNA: TGTGCCAGCAGCTTCAGGGGTGGGGAATACGAGCAGTACTTC
CDR3: CASSFRGGEYEQYF

V: TRBV27
size: once
D: NA
J: TRBJ2-1
DNA: TGTGCCAGCAGTTTTACTAGCTATACTGAGCAGTTCTTC
CDR3: CASSFTSYTEQFF

V: TRBV18
size: many
D: TRBD2
J: TRBJ2-1
DNA: TGTGCCAGCTCACCAGATAGCGGGCCGCATGCCGAGCAGTTCTTC
CDR3: CASSPDSGPHAEQFF

V: TRBV3-1/TRBV3-2
size: NA
D: NA
J: TRBJ2-5
DNA: TGTGCCAGCAGCCAAATCTTAACTAGGTCGGAAGCCCAGTACTTC
CDR3: CASSQILTRSEAQYF

V: TRBV28
size: NA
D: TRBD1
J: TRBJ2-1
DNA: TGTGCCAGCCTCTCCCTCGACAGGGGGCAATACAATGAGCAGTTCTTC
CDR3: CASLSLDRGQYNEQFF

V: TRBV7-9
size: NA
D: TRBD1
J: TRBJ1-4
DNA: TGTGCCAGCAGCTCACAGGGGGCTAATGAAAAACTGTTTTTT
CDR3: CASSSQGANEKLFF

V: TRBV6-1
size: NA
D: NA
J: TRBJ2-2
DNA: TGTGCCAGCAGTGAAACGAGGGGTGGAGGGTCCGGGGAGCTGTTTTTT
CDR3: CASSETRGGGSGELFF

V: TRBV19
size: many
D: TRBD1
J: TRBJ1-2
DNA: TGTGCCAGTATTCCGAGTGGGACAGCTAACTATGGCTACACCTTC
CDR3: CASIPSGTANYGYTF

V: TRBV19
size: NA
D: NA
J: TRBJ1-1
DNA: TGTGCCAGTAGTGGGGATCGGGGTGAAGCTTTCTTT
CDR3: CASSGDRGEAFF

V: TRBV15
size: NA
D: NA
J: TRBJ1-1
DNA: TGTGCCACCAGCAGAGACGTGGGGGCGCAGACTGAAGCTTTCTTT
CDR3: CATSRDVGAQTEAFF

V: TRBV5-1
size: NA
D: TRBD2
J: TRBJ2-3
DNA: TGCGCCAGCAGCTTGTCGGCGGGAGTGAATACGCAGTATTTT
CDR3: CASSLSAGVNTQYF

V: TRBV15
size: NA
D: NA
J: TRBJ1-5
DNA: TGTGCCACCAGCGGGTGGCAGGGAGGGGTATACGTCAATCAGCCCCAGCATTTT
CDR3: CATSGWQGGVYVNQPQHF

V: TRBV6-4
size: NA
D: NA
J: TRBJ2-3
DNA: TGTGCCAGCAGTGTAGGGAGCGGGTCAGATACGCAGTATTTT
CDR3: CASSVGSGSDTQYF

V: TRBV19
size: few
D: TRBD2
J: TRBJ2-5
DNA: TGTGCCAGTAGTAGCGGGGGGCACCAAGAGACCCAGTACTTC
CDR3: CASSSGGHQETQYF

V: TRBV5-5
size: NA
D: NA
J: TRBJ1-1
DNA: TGTGCCAGCAGCGGGAGTAAACAGCAAGAAGCTTTCTTT
CDR3: CASSGSKQQEAFF

V: TRBV19
size: NA
D: NA
J: TRBJ1-2
DNA: TGTGCCAGTGGGCAGAACTATGGCTACACCTTC
CDR3: CASGQNYGYTF

V: TRBV6-2/TRBV6-3
size: NA
D: NA
J: TRBJ2-6
DNA: TGTGCCAGCAGTCCATACAGGGATGCTGGGGCCAACGTCCTGACTTTC
CDR3: CASSPYRDAGANVLTF